This passage covers 16 T cell receptor beta chains from one sample sequenced in a study of blood T cells in healthy people across ages. Together with a sample-barcoded 5' primer, a J-beta primer mix was included in a second PCR lasting roughly 6 to 12 cycles. TCRdb used MiXCR to reprocess the 5' RACE reads, holding one entry per CDR3 protein. The data contain fewer than 1.5 million distinct CDR3 sequences, 42% of them singletons. The sequencing sample was made of blood. The receptors come from a woman aged 18 to 35 in good health.

The rearrangement links TRBV12-3 or TRBV12-4 to TRBJ2-4; maybe TRBD1 (5 bases). The DNA matches TRBJ2-7 better at its end, which makes the J call doubtful. The CDR3 loop spans 14 amino acids. The CDR3 nucleotides are TGTGCCAGCGGCCGAGCCGCAGGGCCCTACGAGCAGTACTTC. Its protein product is CASGRAAGPYEQYF.

Only one count was recorded for this clonotype. The V gene is TRBV18, the J gene TRBJ1-2; D perhaps matches TRBD1 (5 bases). There are 16 residues in the CDR3. Germline CDR1 is KGHSH and CDR2 is LQKENI. Trimming took off 3 bases at V and 4 bases at J, with 18 bases between the two ends. CDR3 region: CASSPSLGARRYGYTF. In DNA form, the CDR3 reads TGTGCCAGCTCACCTTCCCTCGGGGCAAGGCGCTATGGCTACACCTTC.

As for this clonotype: At one end the junction does not follow the germline gene, possibly because of a read error. The rearrangement joins TRBV2 to TRBJ2-1; TRBD2 matches 9 bases. The CDR3 loop spans 16 amino acids. CDR1 and CDR2 (germline): SNHLY, FYNNEI. Here the CDR3 reads CACRRDSGSLANEQFF. In DNA form, the CDR3 reads TGTGCCTGCAGGAGAGATAGCGGGAGTTTGGCCAATGAGCAGTTCTTC.

V usage is TRBV11-2 and J usage is TRBJ1-4, with D possibly being TRBD1 (5 bases). V lost 1 base and J 3 bases, leaving 9 bases between the germline ends. This CDR3 is built from 15 residues. Germline V gene data show CDR1 as SGHAT and CDR2 as FQNNGV. CDR3 sequence: CASSLGTSSNEKLFF. The CDR3 coding sequence is TGTGCCAGCAGCTTAGGGACATCTTCTAATGAAAAACTGTTTTTT. The variable domain in full, completed from reference TRBV11-2 and TRBJ1-4, reads EAGVAQSPRYKIIEKRQSVAFWCNPISGHATLYWYQQILGQGPKLLIQFQNNGVVDDSQLPKDRFSAERLKGVDSTLKIQPAKLEDSAVYLCASSLGTSSNEKLFFGSGTQLSVL.

Concerning this clonotype: At one of its ends the junction is not consistent with the germline gene, which may arise from a read error. The chain combines TRBV6-5 with TRBJ1-6; 7 nucleotides agree with TRBD1. This CDR3 has 14 residues. The germline CDR1 and CDR2 sequences are MNHEY and SVGAGI. The CDR3 nucleotides read TGTGCCAGCAGCAACGGGGGACAGTATTCACCCCCCCACTTT. Translation: CASSNGGQYSPPHF.

There are a few counts of this clonotype. This chain uses TRBV29-1 with TRBJ2-1; 9 bases match TRBD2. The germline V gene has CDR1 SQVTM and CDR2 ANQGSEA. CDR3 length: 15 amino acids. V gave up 4 bases and J gave up 4 bases; unmatched junction bases: 8. The CDR3 is CSVVGGGDSYNEQFF. In DNA, the CDR3 is TGCAGCGTTGTTGGCGGGGGGGACAGTTACAATGAGCAGTTCTTC.

This chain connects TRBV5-1 to TRBJ2-1; tentative D call: TRBD2 (6 bases). The CDR3 loop spans 16 amino acids. Trimming shortened V by 4 bases and J by 4 bases, and 18 bases separated the two germline ends. Germline V gene data show CDR1 as SGHRS and CDR2 as YFSETQ. The chain's CDR3 is CASSALIRGSYNEQFF. As DNA, the CDR3 is TGCGCCAGCAGCGCATTGATCCGGGGGAGTTACAATGAGCAGTTCTTC. Looking up the rest from reference TRBV5-1 and TRBJ2-1 gives the full variable domain: KAGVTQTPRYLIKTRGQQVTLSCSPISGHRSVSWYQQTPGQGLQFLFEYFSETQRNKGNFPGRFSGRQFSNSRSEMNVSTLELGDSALYLCASSALIRGSYNEQFFGPGTRLTVL.

The genes are TRBV9 and TRBJ2-5; D is uncertain. Germline V gene lookup returns CDR1 SGDLS and CDR2 YYNGEE. CDR3 length: 17 amino acids. Deletions cut 1 base from V and 11 bases from J, with 27 bases between. CDR3 amino acids: CASSVLPAGSSYNEQYF. CDR3 bases: TGTGCCAGCAGCGTACTTCCGGCAGGCAGCTCCTACAATGAGCAGTACTTC.

This chain uses TRBV12-3 or TRBV12-4 with TRBJ2-7; tentative D call: TRBD2 (6 bases). V lost 6 bases and J lost 0, with 12 bases in between. The CDR3 length is 14 residues. This CDR3 is CASRSGLASYEQYF. The CDR3 nucleotides are TGTGCCAGCAGGTCGGGACTGGCCTCCTACGAGCAGTACTTC.

The V gene is TRBV25-1, the J gene TRBJ2-5; 13 bases are shared with TRBD2. Germline V CDR1 and CDR2: MGHDK, SYGVNS. V dropped 2 bases and J dropped 4; count of bases not matched to a gene: 7. This CDR3 contains 17 residues. The CDR3 DNA reads TGTGCCAGCAGTGAAATCGCCCGACTAGCGGGAGGAGAGACCCAGTACTTC. Encoded protein: CASSEIARLAGGETQYF.

About this clonotype itself: One end of the junction varies from germline; a read error may be responsible. This chain connects TRBV9 to TRBJ1-2, with D hard to call. Germline CDR1 SGDLS, CDR2 YYNGEE. The CDR3 consists of 11 residues. Written as DNA, the CDR3 is TGTGCCAGCAGCGCCGTGCGTGGCTGCACCTTC. Translated, it gives CASSAVRGCTF.

The chain carries TRBV6-5 and TRBJ2-5, with D maybe TRBD1 (6 bases). The CDR3 spans 15 residues. V lost 7 bases and J lost 4, with 19 bases in between. From germline, CDR1 is MNHEY and CDR2 SVGAGI. In DNA form, the CDR3 reads TGTGCCAGCACCAAAGCCCGAACAGGGACAGAGACCCAGTACTTC. This translates into CASTKARTGTETQYF.

The CDR3 is CASSSRDTSYEQYF. Here the CDR3 DNA reads TGTGCCAGCAGTTCCCGGGACACCTCCTACGAGCAGTACTTC. The chain combines TRBV12-3 or TRBV12-4 with TRBJ2-7, with a possible D match to TRBD1 (6 bases). CDR3 length: 14 residues. The ends were cut back, 4 bases at V and 0 bases at J, with 10 bases in the middle.

The chain uses TRBV24-1 and TRBJ1-5; 7 positions agree with TRBD1. CDR3 length equals 15 residues. Trimming at V came to 3 bases and at J to 6 bases, leaving 7 bases not matched to a gene. Germline values: CDR1 KGHDR, CDR2 SFDVKD. CDR3: CATSDHRGRGQPQHF. The CDR3 DNA follows: TGTGCCACCAGTGATCACAGGGGTAGGGGTCAGCCCCAGCATTTT.

For the CDR3, the DNA is TGTGCCAGCACGATGTACGGCGCAGATACGCAGTATTTT. It codes for CASTMYGADTQYF. This chain joins TRBV7-9 and TRBJ2-3; the D is unclear. V was shortened by 7 bases and J by 4 bases, with 12 bases between the two germline ends. CDR1 and CDR2 (germline): SEHNR, FQNEAQ (reference sequence). The CDR3 totals 13 residues.

In this sample, this clonotype turned up a few times. V is TRBV7-9 and J is TRBJ2-3, with TRBD2 matching over 9 bases. There are 19 residues in the CDR3. Per the germline V gene, CDR1 is SEHNR and CDR2 is FQNEAQ (reference sequence). The V segment lost 0 bases and the J segment 1 base; nucleotides outside the gene matches: 11. The CDR3 loop reads CASSLAPWVSGGRTDTQYF. DNA of the CDR3: TGTGCCAGCAGCTTAGCCCCCTGGGTGAGCGGGGGGCGCACAGATACGCAGTATTTT.